This T cell receptor beta chain stems from a study of T cells in Graves' hyperthyroidism and ophthalmopathy. This clonotype was counted many times. The length of the CDR3 is 13 residues. The germline CDR1 and CDR2 sequences are MNHEY and SMNVEV (reference sequence). V lost 6 bases to trimming and J lost 4 bases; unmatched junction nucleotides: 3. The investigators amplified TCR beta CDR3 regions from RNA transcripts. First-round RT-PCR targeting the TCR CDR3 was performed with the HTBI primer set. A single record per CDR3 protein comes from TCRdb applying MiXCR to the multiplex PCR reads. The table shows about 600,000 distinct CDR3 sequences, with around 14% occurring only once.

The genes are TRBV27 and TRBJ2-7, with 10 bases that match TRBD2. The sequenced sample consisted of blood. This sequence was found in a woman aged 18-29 years with Graves' ophthalmopathy. The CDR3 loop is CASSTSGIYEQYF. The CDR3 coding sequence is TGTGCCAGCAGCACTAGCGGGATATACGAGCAGTACTTC.